The rows below give T cell receptor beta chains drawn from one sample of a study of cytomegalovirus exposure and HLA in healthy donors. Clones were read by immunoSEQ multiplex PCR, and TCRdb kept only the in-frame ones, dropping some. The table shows 100,000 to 150,000 clones, with roughly 89% occurring only once. Specimen: PBMCs. The receptor set was obtained from a woman under 30 in good health and CMV-seronegative. CDR3s include the opening cysteine and the closing phenylalanine or tryptophan. D genes are given only for firm matches. The size entry is marked missing in some rows and otherwise reads once, few, many or a size class.

CDR3 length	V gene	clone size	D gene	J gene	CDR3 protein	CDR3 DNA
13	TRBV9	few	TRBD1	TRBJ2-3	CASRGQLGDTQYF	TGTGCCAGCAGGGGACAGCTCGGGGATACGCAGTATTTT
12	TRBV30	.	.	TRBJ2-5	CAWSLPEETQYF	TGTGCCTGGAGTTTGCCAGAAGAGACCCAGTACTTC
16	TRBV15	.	.	TRBJ1-2	CATSRDTTGTNYGYTF	TGTGCCACCAGCAGAGATACCACAGGGACCAACTATGGCTACACCTTC
15	TRBV11-3	.	TRBD1	TRBJ2-2	CASSSGTAATGELFF	TGTGCCAGCAGCTCCGGGACAGCCGCTACCGGGGAGCTGTTTTTT
15	TRBV7-9	.	TRBD1	TRBJ2-1	CASSLGTGRYNEQFF	TGTGCCAGCAGCTTGGGGACAGGCCGCTACAATGAGCAGTTCTTC
14	TRBV7-9	.	TRBD1	TRBJ2-1	CASSLSRGLGEQFF	TGTGCCAGCAGCTTATCTAGGGGGCTTGGTGAGCAGTTCTTC
10	TRBV6-1	.	.	TRBJ2-7	CASRNYEQYF	TGTGCCAGCCGTAACTACGAGCAGTACTTC
14	TRBV11-3	.	.	TRBJ2-3	CASSLGAGRDTQYF	TGTGCCAGCAGCTTAGGGGCGGGCCGAGATACGCAGTATTTT
14	TRBV18	many	.	TRBJ1-1	CASSPISDNTEAFF	TGTGCCAGCTCACCGATCAGTGATAACACTGAAGCTTTCTTT
14	TRBV28	.	TRBD2	TRBJ2-1	CASSPQREGYEQFF	TGTGCCAGCAGTCCCCAGCGGGAGGGGTATGAGCAGTTCTTC
15	TRBV6-5	.	.	TRBJ1-1	CASSYSGGYATEAFF	TGTGCCAGCAGTTACTCTGGCGGATACGCCACTGAAGCTTTCTTT
12	TRBV28	.	TRBD1	TRBJ2-7	CASTFTGGEQYF	TGTGCCAGCACCTTTACAGGGGGCGAGCAGTACTTC
19	TRBV5-8	.	TRBD2	TRBJ2-1	CASTSMGTSGSYSYNEQFF	TGTGCCAGCACGAGCATGGGGACTAGCGGGAGCTACTCCTACAATGAGCAGTTCTTC